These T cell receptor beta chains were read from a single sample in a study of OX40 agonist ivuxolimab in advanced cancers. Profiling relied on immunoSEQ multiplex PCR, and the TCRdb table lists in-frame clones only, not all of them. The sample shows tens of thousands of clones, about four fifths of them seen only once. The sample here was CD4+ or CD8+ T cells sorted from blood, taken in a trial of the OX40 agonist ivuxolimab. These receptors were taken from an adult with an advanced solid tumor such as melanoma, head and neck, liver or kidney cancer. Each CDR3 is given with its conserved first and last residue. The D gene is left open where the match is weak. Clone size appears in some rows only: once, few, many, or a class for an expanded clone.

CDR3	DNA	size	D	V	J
CASSPTTQTEQYF	TGTGCCAGCAGCCCGACGACCCAAACCGAGCAGTACTTC	.	.	TRBV9	TRBJ2-7
CASSRGGDQPQHF	TGTGCCAGCTCAAGGGGTGGGGATCAGCCCCAGCATTTT	.	.	TRBV19	TRBJ1-5
CASSYRGNAQTDTQYF	TGTGCCAGTTCTTACAGGGGCAACGCACAGACAGATACGCAGTATTTT	.	TRBD1	TRBV19	TRBJ2-3
CASSPSGQETQYF	TGTGCCAGCAGTCCAAGCGGGCAAGAGACCCAGTACTTC	.	.	TRBV7-9	TRBJ2-5
CSVEGWTSGKHNEQFF	TGCAGCGTTGAAGGGTGGACTAGCGGGAAACACAATGAGCAGTTCTTC	.	TRBD2	TRBV29-1	TRBJ2-1
CSVRWGGGNTIYF	TGCAGCGTTCGTTGGGGTGGGGGAAACACCATATATTTT	.	.	TRBV29-1	TRBJ1-3
CASIASGGPGDEQYF	TGTGCCAGCATTGCCTCGGGGGGACCGGGCGACGAGCAGTACTTC	.	TRBD2	TRBV28	TRBJ2-7
CASSLRLGGAFF	TGTGCCAGCAGTCTCCGCTTGGGGGGAGCTTTCTTT	.	.	TRBV6-1	TRBJ1-1
CASSPGTSQLYGYTF	TGTGCCAGCAGCCCCGGGACGTCCCAACTATATGGCTACACCTTC	.	.	TRBV28	TRBJ1-2
CASSQSPGLAYTGELFF	TGTGCCAGCAGCCAATCACCGGGACTAGCGTACACCGGGGAGCTGTTTTTT	.	TRBD2	TRBV7-2	TRBJ2-2
CASSPVSGTGHEQYF	TGTGCCAGCTCACCAGTATCTGGGACAGGGCACGAGCAGTACTTC	.	TRBD1	TRBV18	TRBJ2-7
CASSLPPWQNQPQHF	TGTGCCAGCAGTTTGCCCCCATGGCAAAATCAGCCCCAGCATTTT	.	.	TRBV28	TRBJ1-5
CASSYLGQGSEKLFF	TGTGCCAGCAGTTACCTTGGACAGGGAAGTGAAAAACTGTTTTTT	few	TRBD1	TRBV6-5	TRBJ1-4
CAIAGDGIVTGELFF	TGTGCCATCGCAGGCGACGGGATAGTCACCGGGGAGCTGTTTTTT	.	.	TRBV10-3	TRBJ2-2
CASSLPGRKNTGELFF	TGTGCCAGCAGCTTGCCAGGCAGGAAGAACACCGGGGAGCTGTTTTTT	once	.	TRBV5-4	TRBJ2-2
CASSPPGGTAGNQPQHF	TGTGCCAGCAGTCCCCCGGGCGGGACGGCGGGCAATCAGCCCCAGCATTTT	.	.	TRBV28	TRBJ1-5
CASSLNGREPYGYTF	TGTGCCAGCAGCTTAAACGGCAGGGAACCCTATGGCTACACCTTC	.	.	TRBV7-8	TRBJ1-2
CASSSYRTSGYEQYF	TGTGCCAGCAGCTCGTACCGGACTAGCGGGTACGAGCAGTACTTC	.	TRBD2	TRBV7-2	TRBJ2-7
CASSLGSGTDTQYF	TGTGCCAGCAGCTTAGGTTCGGGCACAGATACGCAGTATTTT	few	.	TRBV7-9	TRBJ2-3
CASSLDGSYQETQYF	TGTGCCAGCAGCTTAGACGGCTCGTACCAAGAGACCCAGTACTTC	once	.	TRBV7-6	TRBJ2-5
CAISRLEARDEQFF	TGTGCCATCAGCCGACTAGAGGCTCGCGATGAGCAGTTCTTC	once	.	TRBV10-3	TRBJ2-1
CASSQVAAQETQYF	TGTGCCAGCAGCCAGGTTGCGGCCCAAGAGACCCAGTACTTC	.	.	TRBV6-6	TRBJ2-5
CASSPGGQPSGNTIYF	TGTGCCAGCAGCCCGGGTGGACAGCCCTCTGGAAACACCATATATTTT	.	.	TRBV5-4	TRBJ1-3
CATSRLAGGSTDTQYF	TGTGCCACCAGCAGACTAGCGGGGGGAAGCACAGATACGCAGTATTTT	.	TRBD2	TRBV15	TRBJ2-3